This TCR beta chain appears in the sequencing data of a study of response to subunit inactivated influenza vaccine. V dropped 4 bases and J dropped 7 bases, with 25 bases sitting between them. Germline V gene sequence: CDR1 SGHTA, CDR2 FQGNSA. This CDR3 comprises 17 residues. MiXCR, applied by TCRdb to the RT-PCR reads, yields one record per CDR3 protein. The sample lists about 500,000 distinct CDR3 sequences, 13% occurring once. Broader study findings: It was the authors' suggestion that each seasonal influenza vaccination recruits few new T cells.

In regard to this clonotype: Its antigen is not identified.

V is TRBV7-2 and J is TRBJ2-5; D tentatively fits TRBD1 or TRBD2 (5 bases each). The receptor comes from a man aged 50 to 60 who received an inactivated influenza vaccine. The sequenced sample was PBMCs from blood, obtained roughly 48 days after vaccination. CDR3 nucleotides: TGTGCCAGCAGCTCGTCCGGGACCCTTCGTGACGTCGGGACCCAGTACTTC. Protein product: CASSSSGTLRDVGTQYF.